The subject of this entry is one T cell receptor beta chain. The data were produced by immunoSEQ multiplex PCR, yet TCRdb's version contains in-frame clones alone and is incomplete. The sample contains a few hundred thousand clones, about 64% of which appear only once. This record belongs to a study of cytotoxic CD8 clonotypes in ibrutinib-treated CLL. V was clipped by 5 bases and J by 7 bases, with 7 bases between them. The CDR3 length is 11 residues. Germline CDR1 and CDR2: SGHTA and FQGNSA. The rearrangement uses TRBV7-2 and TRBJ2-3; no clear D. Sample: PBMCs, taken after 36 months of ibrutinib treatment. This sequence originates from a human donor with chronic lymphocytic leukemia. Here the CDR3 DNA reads TGTGCCAGCAGCCACACCTATACGCAGTATTTT. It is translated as CASSHTYTQYF.